These T cell receptor beta chains were read from a single sample in a study of cytomegalovirus exposure and HLA in healthy donors. The data were produced by immunoSEQ multiplex PCR, yet TCRdb's version contains in-frame clones alone and is incomplete. The sample records some 150,000 clones, 75% to 85% being singletons. The sample was PBMCs. The receptors were sampled from a woman between 50 and 59 years old in good health and CMV-seropositive. CDR3s include the opening cysteine and the closing phenylalanine or tryptophan. Fields, in order: CDR3 length, clone size, V gene, D gene, J gene, CDR3 protein, CDR3 DNA. A D gene is named only where the DNA matches it firmly. Only some rows state a clone size, as once, few, many or a class for expanded clones.

>11|.|TRBV20-1|.|TRBJ1-1
CSASLYTEAFF
TGCAGTGCTAGTCTATACACTGAAGCTTTCTTT
>13|.|TRBV6-4|.|TRBJ1-1
CASSDTVDSEAFF
TGTGCCAGCAGTGACACCGTGGACAGTGAAGCTTTCTTT
>17|.|TRBV4-1|TRBD2|TRBJ2-5
CASSQGRGGPTSQTQYF
TGCGCCAGCAGCCAAGGCCGGGGGGGACCTACCTCCCAGACCCAGTACTTC
>11|.|TRBV11-2|.|TRBJ2-5
CASSSGETQYF
TGTGCCAGCAGCTCGGGGGAGACCCAGTACTTC
>15|.|TRBV4-1|.|TRBJ1-4
CASRQPGATNEKLFF
TGCGCCAGCAGACAGCCAGGGGCAACTAATGAAAAACTGTTTTTT
>15|.|TRBV10-2|TRBD2|TRBJ2-2
CALTIGGGSTGELFF
TGCGCCCTGACCATCGGCGGGGGTAGCACCGGGGAGCTGTTTTTT
>15|.|TRBV30|TRBD1|TRBJ1-2
CAWSGGTGVGYGYTF
TGTGCCTGGAGTGGCGGGACAGGGGTTGGCTATGGCTACACCTTC
>22|.|TRBV4-3|TRBD2|TRBJ2-1
CASSQDLLAGGPSKDPYNEQFF
TGCGCCAGCAGCCAAGATTTGCTAGCGGGGGGGCCGAGTAAAGACCCATACAATGAGCAGTTCTTC
>14|.|TRBV30|TRBD1|TRBJ1-2
CAWSRDSENYGYTF
TGTGCCTGGAGCCGGGACAGCGAGAACTATGGCTACACCTTC
>16|.|TRBV27|TRBD1|TRBJ1-6
CASSTRDRPYNSPLHF
TGTGCCAGCAGTACCCGGGACAGACCCTATAATTCACCCCTCCACTTT
>15|.|TRBV10-3|TRBD1|TRBJ2-7
CAIKTRPGQVFEQYF
TGTGCCATCAAGACTCGGCCGGGACAGGTATTCGAGCAGTACTTC
>18|.|TRBV15|TRBD1|TRBJ2-6
CATSKARTGGIWANGLTF
TGTGCCACCAGCAAAGCTAGGACAGGGGGAATCTGGGCCAACGGCCTGACTTTC
>14|.|TRBV2|.|TRBJ2-7
CASSEDESQWEQYF
TGTGCCAGCAGTGAAGATGAGTCGCAATGGGAGCAGTACTTC
>13|.|TRBV2|.|TRBJ2-7
CASSQNRNYEQYF
TGTGCCAGCAGCCAAAACAGAAACTACGAGCAGTACTTC
>12|.|TRBV7-9|.|TRBJ1-2
CASSLLFNGYTF
TGTGCCAGCAGCTTGTTGTTCAATGGCTACACCTTC
>14|.|TRBV5-1|TRBD1|TRBJ1-1
CASSSGTGGFEAFF
TGCGCCAGCAGCTCCGGGACAGGGGGCTTCGAAGCTTTCTTT
>16|.|TRBV4-1|TRBD2|TRBJ2-7
CASSQGAGGVAYEQYF
TGCGCCAGCAGCCAAGGGGCGGGAGGGGTCGCCTACGAGCAGTACTTC
>15|.|TRBV6-5|TRBD1|TRBJ2-3
CASSFKPGQPDTQYF
TGTGCCAGCAGTTTTAAACCGGGACAGCCAGATACGCAGTATTTT
>14|.|TRBV10-3|.|TRBJ2-2
CASSPLTSTGELFF
TGTGCCAGCAGTCCTCTGACAAGCACCGGGGAGCTGTTTTTT
>13|.|TRBV14|.|TRBJ2-1
CASSVGELNEQFF
TGTGCCAGCAGCGTCGGAGAATTGAATGAGCAGTTCTTC
>14|.|TRBV19|.|TRBJ2-4
CASSIQGRQNIQYF
TGTGCCAGTAGTATCCAGGGAAGGCAAAACATTCAGTACTTC
>14|.|TRBV6-1|TRBD2|TRBJ2-2
CASMGGTGTGELFF
TGTGCCAGCATGGGGGGGACTGGGACCGGGGAGCTGTTTTTT
>18|few|TRBV7-9|.|TRBJ2-7
CASTLTEESPRSSYEQYF
TGTGCCAGCACCTTGACAGAGGAGTCGCCCAGGAGCTCCTACGAGCAGTACTTC
>15|.|TRBV11-2|TRBD1|TRBJ1-4
CASSSSDRGNEKLFF
TGTGCCAGCAGCTCCTCCGACAGGGGTAATGAAAAACTGTTTTTT
>14|once|TRBV28|.|TRBJ1-2
CASTPPGEYYGYTF
TGTGCCAGCACTCCCCCCGGGGAGTACTATGGCTACACCTTC
>16|.|TRBV13|.|TRBJ2-2
CASSFRDTTNTGELFF
TGTGCCAGCAGCTTTCGGGACACCACGAACACCGGGGAGCTGTTTTTT
>13|.|TRBV7-8|.|TRBJ2-7
CASSLRTAYEQYF
TGTGCCAGCAGCTTACGTACAGCTTACGAGCAGTACTTC
>13|.|TRBV6-1|.|TRBJ2-7
CASSDDSSYEQYF
TGTGCCAGCAGTGATGACAGCTCCTACGAGCAGTACTTC
>12|.|TRBV19|TRBD1|TRBJ2-7
CASSGQADEQYF
TGTGCCAGTAGCGGACAGGCCGACGAGCAGTACTTC